Presented here are 9 T cell receptor beta chains from one specimen sequenced in a study of blood T cell repertoires in COVID-19. Using immunoSEQ multiplex PCR, the repertoire was profiled, and TCRdb retains in-frame clones only, with some absent. The table lists fewer than 200,000 clones, approximately 85% of them singletons. The sample consisted of PBMCs or T cells enriched from blood (not recorded which). The receptors derive from a woman aged 18-35 years who had recovered from COVID-19.

This chain connects TRBV11-3 to TRBJ2-3; possibly TRBD2 for D (5 bases). The CDR3 consists of 14 residues. Germline V gene data show CDR1 as SGHNT and CDR2 as YENEEA. V was cut by 5 bases and J by 2 bases, with 11 bases left in between. The CDR3 nucleotides read TGTGCCAGCAGCCTATCGACTATCACAGATACGCAGTATTTT. It encodes CASSLSTITDTQYF.

This chain connects TRBV5-4 to TRBJ2-5; 10 nucleotides match TRBD2. Germline lookup yields CDR1 SGHNT and CDR2 YYREEE (reference sequence). Trimming at V came to 0 bases and at J to 5 bases, leaving 7 bases not matched to a gene. The CDR3 runs to 16 residues. The CDR3 loop reads CASSLELAGWRETQYF. The CDR3 DNA reads TGTGCCAGCAGCTTGGAACTAGCGGGGTGGCGGGAGACCCAGTACTTC.

The chain links TRBV7-8 to TRBJ2-1, with D uncertain. This CDR3 is built from 14 residues. In germline, CDR1 is SGHVS, CDR2 FQNEAQ. Trimming took 1 base from V and 4 from J, leaving 8 bases between them. The CDR3 spells CASSLDVLYNEQFF. The CDR3 nucleotides are TGTGCCAGCAGCTTAGATGTCCTTTACAATGAGCAGTTCTTC.

Only a few counts were recorded for this clone. This chain links TRBV2 with TRBJ1-1; 7 nucleotides match TRBD1. CDR1 is SNHLY and CDR2 is FYNNEI in the germline V gene. V lost 8 bases to trimming and J lost 0 bases; unmatched junction nucleotides: 9. The CDR3 consists of 15 residues. CDR3 region: CASLKGTVMNTEAFF. The CDR3, as DNA: TGTGCCAGCCTAAAGGGGACAGTCATGAACACTGAAGCTTTCTTT.

This clone was seen a single time. CDR3 residues: CASQINNEQFF. CDR3 bases: TGTGCCAGCCAGATAAACAATGAGCAGTTCTTC. This chain joins TRBV18 and TRBJ2-1; D uncertain. The CDR3 is 11 amino acids. The V and J ends lost 8 bases and 5 bases respectively, with 7 bases between them. Germline V gene data show CDR1 as KGHSH and CDR2 as LQKENI.

This rearrangement joins TRBV18 to TRBJ2-7; TRBD2 matches at 8 bases. V shed 3 bases and J 5 bases; nucleotides not matched to a gene: 3. Per germline, CDR1 KGHSH and CDR2 LQKENI. This CDR3 spans 13 amino acids. The CDR3 loop reads CASSPILADEQYF. The DNA for the CDR3 is TGTGCCAGCTCACCGATACTAGCGGACGAGCAGTACTTC.

The chain is built from TRBV5-4 and TRBJ2-1; 8 nucleotides agree with TRBD2. V shed 0 bases, J shed 7 bases, and the junction held 6 bases outside the gene matches. In germline, CDR1 is SGHNT, CDR2 YYREEE (reference sequence). The CDR3 loop spans 15 amino acids. CDR3 protein: CASSLAAGAGNEQFF. The CDR3 bases are TGTGCCAGCAGCTTGGCAGCGGGGGCGGGGAATGAGCAGTTCTTC.

The rearrangement links TRBV10-2 to TRBJ2-7; 10 bases align to TRBD1. From germline, CDR1 is WSHSY and CDR2 SAAADI. The CDR3 extends over 13 amino acids. The J segment lost 5 bases and the V segment lost 4 bases, leaving 2 bases of the junction unmatched. CDR3 residues: CASSGGTGDEQYF. DNA of the CDR3: TGCGCCAGCAGTGGTGGGACAGGGGACGAGCAGTACTTC.

This sequence joins TRBV5-6 and TRBJ1-3, with D maybe TRBD1 (5 bases). The germline V gene has CDR1 SGHDT and CDR2 YYEEEE. Trimming shortened V by 4 bases and J by 0 bases, and 17 bases separated the two germline ends. The CDR3 contains 17 residues. CDR3 sequence reads: CASSGEGWGSSGNTIYF. The CDR3 DNA reads TGTGCCAGCAGCGGTGAAGGGTGGGGCTCCTCTGGAAACACCATATATTTT.